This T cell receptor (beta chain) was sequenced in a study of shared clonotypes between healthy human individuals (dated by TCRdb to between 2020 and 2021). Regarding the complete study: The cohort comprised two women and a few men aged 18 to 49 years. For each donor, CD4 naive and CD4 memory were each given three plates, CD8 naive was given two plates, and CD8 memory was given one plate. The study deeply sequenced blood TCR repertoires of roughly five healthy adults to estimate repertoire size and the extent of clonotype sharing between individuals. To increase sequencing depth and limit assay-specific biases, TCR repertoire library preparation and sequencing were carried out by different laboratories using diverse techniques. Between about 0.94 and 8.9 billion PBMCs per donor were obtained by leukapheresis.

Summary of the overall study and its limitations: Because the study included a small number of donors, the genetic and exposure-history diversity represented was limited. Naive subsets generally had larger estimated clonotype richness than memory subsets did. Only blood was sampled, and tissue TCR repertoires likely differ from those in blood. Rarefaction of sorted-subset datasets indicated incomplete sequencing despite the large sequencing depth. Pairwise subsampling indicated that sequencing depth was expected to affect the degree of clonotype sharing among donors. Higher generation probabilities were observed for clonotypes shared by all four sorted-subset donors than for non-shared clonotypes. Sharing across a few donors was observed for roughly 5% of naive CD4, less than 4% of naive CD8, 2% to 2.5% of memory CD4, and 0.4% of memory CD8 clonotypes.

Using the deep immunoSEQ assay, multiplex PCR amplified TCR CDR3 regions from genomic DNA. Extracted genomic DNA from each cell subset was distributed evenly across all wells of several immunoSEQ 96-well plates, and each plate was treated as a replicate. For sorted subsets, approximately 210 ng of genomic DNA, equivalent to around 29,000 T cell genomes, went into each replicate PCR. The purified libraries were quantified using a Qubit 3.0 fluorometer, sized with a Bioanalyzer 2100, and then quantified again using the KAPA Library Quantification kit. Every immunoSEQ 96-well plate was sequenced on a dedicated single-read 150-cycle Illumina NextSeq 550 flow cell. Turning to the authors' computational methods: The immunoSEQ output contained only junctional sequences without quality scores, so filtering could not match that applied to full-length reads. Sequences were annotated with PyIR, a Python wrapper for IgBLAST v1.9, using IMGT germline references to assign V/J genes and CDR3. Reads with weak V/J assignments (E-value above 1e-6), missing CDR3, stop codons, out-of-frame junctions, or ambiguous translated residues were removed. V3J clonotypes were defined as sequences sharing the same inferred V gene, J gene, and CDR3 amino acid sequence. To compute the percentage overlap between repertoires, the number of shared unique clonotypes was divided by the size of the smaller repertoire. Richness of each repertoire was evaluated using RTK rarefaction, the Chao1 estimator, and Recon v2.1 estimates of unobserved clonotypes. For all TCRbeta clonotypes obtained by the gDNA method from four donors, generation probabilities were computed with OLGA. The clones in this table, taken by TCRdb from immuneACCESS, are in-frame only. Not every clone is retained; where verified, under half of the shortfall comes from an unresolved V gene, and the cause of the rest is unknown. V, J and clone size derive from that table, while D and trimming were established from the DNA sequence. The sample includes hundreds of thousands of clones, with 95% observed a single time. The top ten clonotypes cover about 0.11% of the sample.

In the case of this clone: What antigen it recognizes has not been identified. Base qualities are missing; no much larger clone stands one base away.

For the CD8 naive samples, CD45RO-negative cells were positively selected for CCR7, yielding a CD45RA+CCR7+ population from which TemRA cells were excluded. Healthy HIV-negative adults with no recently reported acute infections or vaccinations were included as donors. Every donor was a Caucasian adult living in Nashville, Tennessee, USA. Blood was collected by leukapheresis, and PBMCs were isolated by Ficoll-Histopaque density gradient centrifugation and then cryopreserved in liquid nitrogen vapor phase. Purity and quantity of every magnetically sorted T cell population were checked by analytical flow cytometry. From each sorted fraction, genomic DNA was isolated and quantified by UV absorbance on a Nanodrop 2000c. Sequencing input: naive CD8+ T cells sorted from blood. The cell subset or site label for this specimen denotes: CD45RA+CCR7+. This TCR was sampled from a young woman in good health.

The CDR3 corresponds to CASSQGFWGGYEQYF. DNA sequence: TGCGCCAGCAGCCAAGGATTTTGGGGGGGCTACGAGCAGTACTTC. The chain is made from TRBV4-1 and TRBJ2-7; 7 bases in between match TRBD2. Its CDR3 holds 15 amino acids, cysteine through phenylalanine. This entry keeps only the CDR3 DNA: 45 bases, framed from base 1. The germline V gene provides CDR1 MGHRA and CDR2 YSYEKL. From V the trimming removes 1 base and from J it removes 3 bases, while the gene matches leave 6 bases of the junction unaccounted for.